This T cell receptor (beta chain) was documented in a study of OX40 agonist ivuxolimab in advanced cancers. Study details: Ivuxolimab is a fully human IgG2 antibody that activates OX40 (CD134).

The protocol was immunoSEQ multiplex PCR, while the TCRdb copy is restricted to in-frame clones and leaves out a portion. This sample carries thousands of clones, around 79% of them seen once, and the ten largest clones take 28%. Study-level results: Mean expanded clone counts were higher in CD8+ than CD4+ T cells. Certain nonresponders likewise exhibited a low normalized T-cell clonal expansion.

Regarding this clone: What it binds is not known.

Trimming cost V 1 base and J 7 bases; bases outside gene matches: 6. Germline-derived CDR1 and CDR2 are GTSNPN and SVGIG (reference sequence). This CDR3 comprises 14 residues. This receptor was obtained from an adult with an advanced solid tumor such as melanoma, head and neck, liver or kidney cancer. Material: CD4+ or CD8+ T cells sorted from blood, obtained in a trial of the OX40 agonist ivuxolimab. The chain joins TRBV30 to TRBJ2-7; 11 nucleotides agree with TRBD1. CDR3 amino acids: CAWSDGTGGGEQYF. The CDR3, as DNA: TGTGCCTGGAGTGATGGGACAGGGGGAGGAGAGCAGTACTTC.